This is a list of T cell receptor beta chains from one sample in a study of T cells in Graves' hyperthyroidism and ophthalmopathy. TCRdb itself ran the multiplex PCR reads through MiXCR, one entry per CDR3 protein. The profile shows about 560,000 distinct CDR3 sequences, approximately 15% of them singletons. Material: blood. These receptors were collected from a woman between 18 and 29 years old with Graves' hyperthyroidism. CDR3s include the opening cysteine and the closing phenylalanine or tryptophan. A D gene is named only where the DNA matches it firmly. Only part of the rows carry a size: once, few, many, or a class if the clone is expanded.

TGTGCCAGCAGTCCCTCCGGGACAGGTACTGGCTACACCTTC CASSPSGTGTGYTF TRBJ1-2 14 NA TRBD1 TRBV27
TGTGCCAGCAACGTACTACCGACGGGTCTGGGCTCTGGGGCCAACGTCCTGACTTTC CASNVLPTGLGSGANVLTF TRBJ2-6 19 NA NA TRBV7-2
TGTGCCAGCAGCCCACTGAGGGGCCCTAGAGAGACCCAGTACTTC CASSPLRGPRETQYF TRBJ2-5 15 few NA TRBV14
TGTGCCAGCAGTTCCTCGGGACACGTTTTCTATGGCTACACCTTC CASSSSGHVFYGYTF TRBJ1-2 15 many NA TRBV11-2
TGTGCCAGTAGTTTCTTTGGGGGCTCAGCTTTCTTT CASSFFGGSAFF TRBJ1-1 12 NA NA TRBV19
TGTGCCAGCAGCCTATGGACAGATACGCAGTATTTT CASSLWTDTQYF TRBJ2-3 12 NA NA TRBV7-9
TGCGCCAGCAGCGAAGACCCCGGGACTAGCGGGGGGAACGCAGATATGCAGTATTTT CASSEDPGTSGGNADMQYF TRBJ2-3 19 NA TRBD2 TRBV4-1
TGTGCCAGTAGTATAGTCACGGGACTTTCGAACACCGGGGAGCTGTTTTTT CASSIVTGLSNTGELFF TRBJ2-2 17 few NA TRBV19
TGTGCCAGCAGCGAATTCCTAGCGGGAGGGTCGGATGAGCAGTTCTTC CASSEFLAGGSDEQFF TRBJ2-1 16 NA TRBD2 TRBV7-6
TGTGCCAGCAGTTCGATGGGACAGGGAGACACCGGGGAGCTGTTTTTT CASSSMGQGDTGELFF TRBJ2-2 16 many TRBD1 TRBV28
TGTGCCAGCAGTTTGGATAAAGGCTCCTACAATGAGCAGTTCTTC CASSLDKGSYNEQFF TRBJ2-1 15 NA NA TRBV12-3/TRBV12-4
TGTGCCATCGGGACAGACGCAACTAATGAAAAACTGTTTTTT CAIGTDATNEKLFF TRBJ1-4 14 many TRBD1 TRBV10-3
TGCGCCAGCAGCTTGGAGGTGGGGCGCCGGACTGAAGCTTTCTTT CASSLEVGRRTEAFF TRBJ1-1 15 many NA TRBV5-1
TGTGCCAGCAGTGACTTGCGCAGGGGGAATCAGCCCCAGCATTTT CASSDLRRGNQPQHF TRBJ1-5 15 many TRBD1 TRBV2
TGTGCCAGCAGTGAAGCCGATGGCTACACCTTC CASSEADGYTF TRBJ1-2 11 few NA TRBV6-1
TGCGCCAGCAGCCAAGATTGGGTCGGCCCGGGGGCTGGAAACACCATATATTTT CASSQDWVGPGAGNTIYF TRBJ1-3 18 few NA TRBV4-1
TGCGCCAGCAGCTTGGGCCAGGGGGGCTTTATTGGGACCTACGAGCAGTACTTC CASSLGQGGFIGTYEQYF TRBJ2-7 18 many NA TRBV5-1
TGTGCCAGCAGTACAGGGGGCGCTTTGAAGACCCAGTACTTC CASSTGGALKTQYF TRBJ2-5 14 many TRBD1 TRBV11-1
TGTGCCAGCGGGGGCCCGAGCATTTACGAGCAGTACTTC CASGGPSIYEQYF TRBJ2-7 13 many NA TRBV6-1
TGTGCCAGCAGCTTCATTCGGGCTACGGGGGGGCGGACCGGGGAGCTGTTTTTT CASSFIRATGGRTGELFF TRBJ2-2 18 NA TRBD2 TRBV11-2
TGTGCCAGCAGCCCTCTAGCGGACCAACCTTACGAGCAGTACTTC CASSPLADQPYEQYF TRBJ2-7 15 NA TRBD2 TRBV11-2
TGTGCCAGCCTGGCGTCGGTGAACTATGGCTACACCTTC CASLASVNYGYTF TRBJ1-2 13 few NA TRBV7-9
TGCAGTGCTAGTATGGACACAGATACGCAGTATTTT CSASMDTDTQYF TRBJ2-3 12 many NA TRBV20-1
TGTGCCAGCAGCCGCGGGACACACCTCTCTGGGGCCAACGTCCTGACTTTC CASSRGTHLSGANVLTF TRBJ2-6 17 NA NA TRBV27
TGTGCCAGCTCACCCGGGCCCGTCCACTCACCCCTCCACTTT CASSPGPVHSPLHF TRBJ1-6 14 few NA TRBV18
TGTGCCATCAGTGGGCAGGGAAGCACAGATACGCAGTATTTT CAISGQGSTDTQYF TRBJ2-3 14 many NA TRBV10-3
TGTGCCAGCGCTCCCCCCGTTCGGCCGGCTTTCTTT CASAPPVRPAFF TRBJ1-1 12 few NA TRBV12-3/TRBV12-4
TGCAGCGTTGAAGTGGGCCCTGAAAAACTGTTTTTT CSVEVGPEKLFF TRBJ1-4 12 few NA TRBV29-1
TGTGCCAGCAGCTTTTCACCGGGACTGGAGGAGAGGGAGCAGTACTTC CASSFSPGLEEREQYF TRBJ2-7 16 many NA TRBV7-9
TGTGCCAGCCGCTTGGGACAGGGAAAAATTCATACCTCCTATAATTCACCCCTCCACTTT CASRLGQGKIHTSYNSPLHF TRBJ1-6 20 few TRBD1 TRBV6-2/TRBV6-3
TGTGCCACCAGTGATCCGACAGGGCGCGGCTACACCTTC CATSDPTGRGYTF TRBJ1-2 13 few TRBD1 TRBV24-1
TGCGCCAGCAGCCAAGGGCCCGGGACAACTAATGAAAAACTGTTTTTT CASSQGPGTTNEKLFF TRBJ1-4 16 many NA TRBV4-1
TGTGCCAGCAGCTTAGGATGGCCCCATGCCACTGAAGCTTTCTTT CASSLGWPHATEAFF TRBJ1-1 15 NA NA TRBV7-2
TGTGCCAGCAGCTTAGCTGGTTGGGGTTCCTATGGCTACACCTTC CASSLAGWGSYGYTF TRBJ1-2 15 few NA TRBV7-9
TGTGTCGCCCGGGACACCAACACCGGGGAGCTGTTTTTT CVARDTNTGELFF TRBJ2-2 13 NA NA TRBV6-2/TRBV6-3
TGTGCCAGCAGCCCCACGCGGGCACTTCGTTTTAATGAAAAACTGTTTTTT CASSPTRALRFNEKLFF TRBJ1-4 17 NA NA TRBV5-5
TGCGCCAGCAGCGAGGGCCGGGGGCGATTGCCCCTCCACTTT CASSEGRGRLPLHF TRBJ1-6 14 NA NA TRBV4-1
TGTGCCTGGAGACAGCATTATGGCTACACCTTC CAWRQHYGYTF TRBJ1-2 11 many NA TRBV30
TGTGCCAGCAGTACTAGCGGGAGGGCGCGCGAGCAGTACTTC CASSTSGRAREQYF TRBJ2-7 14 many TRBD2 TRBV7-9
TGTGCCAGCAGCTGGGGGACAGGGGGAAACACCATATATTTT CASSWGTGGNTIYF TRBJ1-3 14 NA TRBD1 TRBV11-3
TGTGCCTGGAGTGTATACGCGGGGCTGAACACTGAAGCTTTCTTT CAWSVYAGLNTEAFF TRBJ1-1 15 many NA TRBV30
TGCAGTGCTAGAGAAGGGACTTCACCCTCCTACGAGCAGTACTTC CSAREGTSPSYEQYF TRBJ2-7 15 many NA TRBV20-1
TGCAGTGCACCTTACAGGGGGCTCTACAATGAGCAGTTCTTC CSAPYRGLYNEQFF TRBJ2-1 14 once TRBD1 TRBV20-1
TGTGCCAGCAGCTCCCGCACTGAAGCTTTCTTT CASSSRTEAFF TRBJ1-1 11 many NA TRBV12-3/TRBV12-4
TGTGCCAGCAGCTTACAGGGACGCAAAAACATTCAGTACTTC CASSLQGRKNIQYF TRBJ2-4 14 many NA TRBV13